The next 22 T cell receptor beta chains were all read from a single sample in a study of monozygotic twins with inflammatory bowel disease. TCRdb reprocessed the 5' RACE reads and keeps a single row for each CDR3 protein, giving no DNA. The table lists 170,000 or so distinct CDR3 sequences. Input material: blood. These receptors all come from a human donor with ulcerative colitis or Crohn's disease, or a healthy co-twin of an affected twin (not recorded which).

V gene TRBV5-1 combines with J gene TRBJ2-2; TCRdb's D call, TRBD1, is unchecked because there is no DNA. The CDR3 extends over 16 amino acids. Germline CDR1 SGHRS, CDR2 YFSETQ. CDR3 sequence: CASSLTDRGGTGELFF.

The CDR3 sequence: CASSLDPGLRSGNTIYF. This chain connects TRBV11-2 to TRBJ1-3. The CDR3 is 17 amino acids. Germline-derived CDR1 and CDR2 are SGHAT and FQNNGV.

This chain links TRBV27 with TRBJ1-6. This CDR3 is 15 amino acids long. Germline lookup yields CDR1 MNHEY and CDR2 SMNVEV (reference sequence). The CDR3 loop is CASSLSGSYNSPLHF.

The J gene is TRBJ2-7, the V gene TRBV5-1; TCRdb names TRBD1, which stays unverified in the absence of DNA. Germline CDR1 reads SGHRS; CDR2 reads YFSETQ. CDR3 length equals 14 residues. The chain's CDR3 is CASSLVGQSYEQYF.

This chain connects TRBV5-1 to TRBJ2-7; the TRBD1 assignment by TCRdb is unverifiable without DNA. There are 14 residues in the CDR3. Germline CDR1 and CDR2: SGHRS and YFSETQ. This CDR3 is CASSFSGGDYEQYF.

This chain joins TRBV12-3 or TRBV12-4 and TRBJ2-7; the D gene TCRdb calls, TRBD2, cannot be checked with no DNA. The CDR3 runs 15 residues. CDR3 in amino acids: CASRTGTSGSYEQYF.

The chain joins TRBV7-8 to TRBJ1-2; the D call from TCRdb, TRBD1, cannot be confirmed without DNA. CDR1 and CDR2 from the germline V gene are SGHVS and FQNEAQ. The CDR3 sequence is 15 residues long. CDR3: CASSSLGTAGYGYTF.

The chain combines TRBV12-3 or TRBV12-4 with TRBJ1-5; TCRdb selects TRBD1, and the lack of DNA leaves this call unchecked. The CDR3 is 14 amino acids. The CDR3: CASRQGISNQPQHF.

This sequence joins TRBV20-1 and TRBJ1-1. The CDR3 consists of 13 residues. CDR1 and CDR2 (germline): DFQATT, SNEGSKA (reference sequence). The CDR3 here is CSAETAMNTEAFF.

This chain joins TRBV24-1 and TRBJ2-5; TCRdb lists TRBD1, though no DNA is available to test this call. The V gene's germline CDR1 is KGHDR and CDR2 SFDVKD. The CDR3 extends over 15 amino acids. The CDR3 here is CATSVIQGSQETQYF.

The genes are TRBV5-1 and TRBJ1-1; TCRdb's D gene call, TRBD1, goes unchecked for lack of DNA. Germline CDR1 is SGHRS and CDR2 is YFSETQ. This CDR3 is built from 16 residues. The CDR3 sequence: CASSPGQGSWDTEAFF.

This chain joins TRBV12-3 or TRBV12-4 and TRBJ1-6; with no DNA, the TCRdb D assignment of TRBD1 cannot be verified. The CDR3 loop spans 15 amino acids. The CDR3: CASRRSGQRNSPLHF.

The chain has TRBV12-3 or TRBV12-4 and TRBJ2-1; TCRdb indicates TRBD2, and absent DNA this call remains unverified. This CDR3 spans 14 amino acids. The CDR3 spells CASSPSVRNNEQFF.

The rearrangement links TRBV14 to TRBJ2-4; the D call of TRBD1 rests on TCRdb alone, since no DNA is present to check it. Germline CDR1 and CDR2: SGHDN and FVKESK. The CDR3 consists of 17 residues. CDR3 region: CASSQALTGKAKNIQYF.

The V gene is TRBV20-1, the J gene TRBJ2-1; checking the TCRdb D call of TRBD2 is not possible without DNA. The CDR3 length is 14 residues. Germline V CDR1 and CDR2: DFQATT, SNEGSKA (reference sequence). This CDR3 reads CSAEAGHSYNEQFF.

The V and J genes are TRBV30 and TRBJ2-1; TCRdb indicates TRBD2, and absent DNA this call remains unverified. Germline V gene lookup returns CDR1 GTSNPN and CDR2 SVGIG (reference sequence). The CDR3 has 13 residues. The CDR3: CAWKRETYNEQFF.

This chain joins TRBV11-2 and TRBJ2-1; TCRdb outputs TRBD1, but without DNA this stays unchecked. Per the germline V gene, CDR1 is SGHAT and CDR2 is FQNNGV. The CDR3 is 15 amino acids. Here the CDR3 reads CASSYGGQGAGEQFF.

The rearrangement joins TRBV5-6 to TRBJ1-2. This CDR3 spans 11 amino acids. CDR1 and CDR2 (germline): SGHDT, YYEEEE. Here the CDR3 reads CASSLSYGYTF. Supplemented by reference TRBV5-6 and TRBJ1-2, the full variable domain reads DAGVTQSPTHLIKTRGQQVTLRCSPKSGHDTVSWYQQALGQGPQFIFQYYEEEERQRGNFPDRFSGHQFPNYSSELNVNALLLGDSALYLCASSLSYGYTFGSGTRLTVV.

V usage is TRBV7-8 and J usage is TRBJ2-7; TCRdb's D call, TRBD2, is unchecked because there is no DNA. Germline values: CDR1 SGHVS, CDR2 FQNEAQ. CDR3 length: 18 amino acids. The chain's CDR3 is CASSLGQGLLAGGYEQYF.

The genes are TRBV5-1 and TRBJ2-5; TCRdb reports TRBD1, a call that lacks DNA to check it against. The CDR3 extends over 13 amino acids. Germline V gene sequence: CDR1 SGHRS, CDR2 YFSETQ. The CDR3 protein is CASSGTGDWTQYF.

CDR3 residues: CASKVGTGGNTEAFF. The gene calls are TRBV6-5 and TRBJ1-1; TCRdb's D call of TRBD1 is untestable without DNA. CDR1 MNHEY and CDR2 SVGAGI come from the germline V gene. The CDR3 loop spans 15 amino acids.

V and J are TRBV5-1 and TRBJ1-2; TCRdb outputs TRBD1, but without DNA this stays unchecked. The germline V gene has CDR1 SGHRS and CDR2 YFSETQ. This CDR3 has 15 residues. CDR3 residues: CASSSQSTGANGYTF.